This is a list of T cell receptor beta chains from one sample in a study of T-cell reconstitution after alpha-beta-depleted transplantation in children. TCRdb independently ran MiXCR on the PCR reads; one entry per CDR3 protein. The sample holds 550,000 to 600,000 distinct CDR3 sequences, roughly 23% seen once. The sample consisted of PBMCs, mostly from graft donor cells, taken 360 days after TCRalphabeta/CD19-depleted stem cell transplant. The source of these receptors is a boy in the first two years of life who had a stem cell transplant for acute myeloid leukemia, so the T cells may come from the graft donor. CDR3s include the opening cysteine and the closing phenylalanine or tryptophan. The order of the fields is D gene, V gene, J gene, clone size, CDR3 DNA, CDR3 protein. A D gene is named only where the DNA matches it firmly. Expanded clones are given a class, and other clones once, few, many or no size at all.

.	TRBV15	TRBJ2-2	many	TGTGCCACCAGCAGAGATCGACACACCGGGGAGCTGTTTTTT	CATSRDRHTGELFF
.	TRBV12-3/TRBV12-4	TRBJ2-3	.	TGTGCCACCCTCGCATGGGGGGCCGGCACAGATACGCAGTATTTT	CATLAWGAGTDTQYF
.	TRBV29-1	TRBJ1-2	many	TGCAGCGTTGAGGGAGAGCTCAGTGGAACCTTC	CSVEGELSGTF
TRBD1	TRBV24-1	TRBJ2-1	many	TGTGCCACCAGTGCCTTGGGCGGGACAGGCGACAATGAGCAGTTCTTC	CATSALGGTGDNEQFF
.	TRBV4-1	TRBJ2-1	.	TGCGCCAGCAGCCAGAGGGAAAACTACAATGAGCAGTTCTTC	CASSQRENYNEQFF
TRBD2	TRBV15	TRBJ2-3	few	TGTGCCACCAGCTCCCAACCAAGGACTAGCGGGGATAGCACAGATACGCAGTATTTT	CATSSQPRTSGDSTDTQYF
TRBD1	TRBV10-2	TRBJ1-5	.	TGCGCCAGCAGTGGTAACGAATTCGGACAGGTCAATCAGCCCCAGCATTTT	CASSGNEFGQVNQPQHF
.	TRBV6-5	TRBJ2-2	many	TGTGCCAGCAGTTGGGGACGGAACACCGGGGAGCTGTTTTTT	CASSWGRNTGELFF
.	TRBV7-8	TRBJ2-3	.	TGTGCCAGCAGCTTAGTCGTAGCGGTACCCACAGATACGCAGTATTTT	CASSLVVAVPTDTQYF
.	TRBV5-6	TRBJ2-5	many	TGTGCCAGCAGCTCCAAAGGGCAAGAGACCCAGTACTTC	CASSSKGQETQYF
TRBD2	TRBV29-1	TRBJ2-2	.	TGCAGCGTTGCCCAGCGGGGGGGCAAGCTGTTTTTT	CSVAQRGGKLFF
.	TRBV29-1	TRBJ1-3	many	TGCAGCGTTCTCGGCGCGAACTCTGGAAACACCATATATTTT	CSVLGANSGNTIYF
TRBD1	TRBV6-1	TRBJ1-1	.	TGTGCCAGCAGTGACCTGCCCGGGACAGTCACTGAAGCTTTCTTT	CASSDLPGTVTEAFF
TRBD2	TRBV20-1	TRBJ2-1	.	TGCAGTGCTAGAGATAATGGGGGGGGACCGATGGATGAGCAGTTCTTC	CSARDNGGGPMDEQFF
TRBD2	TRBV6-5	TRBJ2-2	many	TGTGCCAGCAGTTACTCGGGACTAGCGGGGGGAAACACCGGGGAGCTGTTTTTT	CASSYSGLAGGNTGELFF
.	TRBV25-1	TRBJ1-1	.	TGTGCCAGCAGAAGAGGGGCTGAAGCTTTCTTT	CASRRGAEAFF
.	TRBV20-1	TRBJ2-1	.	TGCAGTGCCAGGAACTTAGACAGGTCCTACAATGAGCAGTTCTTC	CSARNLDRSYNEQFF
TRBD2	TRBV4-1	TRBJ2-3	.	TGCGCCAGCAGCCAAGACCCTTTTCTAGCGGGGGACCCTAGCGCAGATACGCAGTATTTT	CASSQDPFLAGDPSADTQYF
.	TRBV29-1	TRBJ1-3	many	TGCAGCGTTGAACCTGAACGGGGGGTGAGAGGAAACACCATATATTTT	CSVEPERGVRGNTIYF
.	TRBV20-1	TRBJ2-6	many	TGCAGTGCTAGAAGGCGGGACTCTGGGGCCAACGTCCTGACTTTC	CSARRRDSGANVLTF